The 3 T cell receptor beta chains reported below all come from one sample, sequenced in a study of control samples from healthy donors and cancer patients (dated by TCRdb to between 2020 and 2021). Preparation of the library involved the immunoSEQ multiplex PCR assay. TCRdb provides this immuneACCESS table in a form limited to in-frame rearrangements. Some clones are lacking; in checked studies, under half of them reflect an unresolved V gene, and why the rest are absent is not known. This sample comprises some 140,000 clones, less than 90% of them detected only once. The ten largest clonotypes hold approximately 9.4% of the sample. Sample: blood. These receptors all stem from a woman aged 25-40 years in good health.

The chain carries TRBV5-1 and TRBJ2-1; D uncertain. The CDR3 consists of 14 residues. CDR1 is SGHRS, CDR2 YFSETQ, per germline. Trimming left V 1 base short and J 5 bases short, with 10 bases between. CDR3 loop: CASSLQSRHNEQFF. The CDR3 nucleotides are TGCGCCAGCAGCTTGCAGTCGCGGCACAATGAGCAGTTCTTC.

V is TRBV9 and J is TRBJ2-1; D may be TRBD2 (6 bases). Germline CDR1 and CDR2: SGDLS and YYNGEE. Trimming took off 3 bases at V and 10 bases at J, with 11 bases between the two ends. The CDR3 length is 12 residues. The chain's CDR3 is CASSGTGGEQFF. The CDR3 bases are TGTGCCAGCAGCGGGACTGGGGGGGAGCAGTTCTTC.

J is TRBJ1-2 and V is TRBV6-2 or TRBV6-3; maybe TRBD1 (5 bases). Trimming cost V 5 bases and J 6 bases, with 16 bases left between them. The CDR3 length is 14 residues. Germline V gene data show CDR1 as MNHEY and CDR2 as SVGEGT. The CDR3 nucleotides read TGTGCCAGCAGTGGGACCGGGACGGAGGATGGCTACACCTTC. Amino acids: CASSGTGTEDGYTF.